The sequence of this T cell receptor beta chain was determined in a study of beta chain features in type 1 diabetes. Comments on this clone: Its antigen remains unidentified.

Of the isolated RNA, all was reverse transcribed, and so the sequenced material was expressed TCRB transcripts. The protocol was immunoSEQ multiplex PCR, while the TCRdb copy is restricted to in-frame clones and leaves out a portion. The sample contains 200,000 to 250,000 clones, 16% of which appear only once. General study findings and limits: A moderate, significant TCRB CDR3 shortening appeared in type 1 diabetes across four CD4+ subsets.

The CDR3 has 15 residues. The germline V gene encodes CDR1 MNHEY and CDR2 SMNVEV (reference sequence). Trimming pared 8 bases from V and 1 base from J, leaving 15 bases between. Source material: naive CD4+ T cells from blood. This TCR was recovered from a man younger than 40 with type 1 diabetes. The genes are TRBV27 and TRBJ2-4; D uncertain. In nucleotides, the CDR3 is TGTGCCAGCGGCGAGCGCGACCGGGCCAAAAACATTCAGTACTTC. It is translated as CASGERDRAKNIQYF.